A single T cell receptor beta chain is shown here with its context. PCR was performed a second time for about 7 to 12 cycles using a sample-barcoded 5' primer and a J-beta primer mix. A tag from a template-switch adaptor with 12 random nucleotides marked each cDNA molecule. TCRdb itself ran the 5' RACE reads through MiXCR, one entry per CDR3 protein. Among over a million distinct CDR3 sequences listed, around 43% were seen once. The data were taken from a study of blood T cells in healthy people across ages. CDR1 SGHAT and CDR2 FQDESV come from the germline V gene (reference sequence). After removal of 3 bases from V and 1 base from J, the junction contained 11 bases not matched to a gene. CDR3 size: 17 residues.

The rearrangement joins TRBV11-1 to TRBJ1-1; 7 positions match TRBD1. The source material was blood. The source of this sequence is a woman aged 60-75 years in good health. The CDR3 nucleotides are TGTGCCAGCAGCTTGAGAAGTTTGAGACAGGGGAACACTGAAGCTTTCTTT. As protein: CASSLRSLRQGNTEAFF.